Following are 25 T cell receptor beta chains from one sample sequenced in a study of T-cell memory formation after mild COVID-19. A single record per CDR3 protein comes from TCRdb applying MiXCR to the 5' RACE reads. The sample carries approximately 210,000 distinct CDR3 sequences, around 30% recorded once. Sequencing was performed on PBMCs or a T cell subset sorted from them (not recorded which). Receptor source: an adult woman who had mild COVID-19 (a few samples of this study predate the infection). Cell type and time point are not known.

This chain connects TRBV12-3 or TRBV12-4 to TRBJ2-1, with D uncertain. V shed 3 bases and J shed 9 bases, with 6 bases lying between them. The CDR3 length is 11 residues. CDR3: CASSFQIEQFF. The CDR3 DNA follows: TGTGCCAGCAGTTTTCAAATTGAGCAGTTCTTC.

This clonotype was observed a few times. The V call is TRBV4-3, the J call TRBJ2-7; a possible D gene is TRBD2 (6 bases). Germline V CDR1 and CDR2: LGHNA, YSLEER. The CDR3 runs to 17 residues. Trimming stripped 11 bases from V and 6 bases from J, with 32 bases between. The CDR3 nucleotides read TGCGCCGCATGCTGCAGCGGGTGGTGGTGGAAGCTTAGCGAGCAGTACTTC. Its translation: CAACCSGWWWKLSEQYF.

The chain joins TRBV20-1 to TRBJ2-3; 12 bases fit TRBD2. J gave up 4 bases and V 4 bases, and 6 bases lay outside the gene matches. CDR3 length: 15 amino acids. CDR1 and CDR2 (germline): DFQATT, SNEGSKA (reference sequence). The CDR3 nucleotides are TGCAGTGCTATATCGACTAGCGGGAGCGCAGATACGCAGTATTTT. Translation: CSAISTSGSADTQYF.

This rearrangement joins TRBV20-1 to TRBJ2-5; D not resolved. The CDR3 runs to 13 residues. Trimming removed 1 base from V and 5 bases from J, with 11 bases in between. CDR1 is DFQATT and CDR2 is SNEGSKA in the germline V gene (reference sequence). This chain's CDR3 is CSARGAGLETQYF. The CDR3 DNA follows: TGCAGTGCTAGAGGGGCAGGTCTTGAGACCCAGTACTTC.

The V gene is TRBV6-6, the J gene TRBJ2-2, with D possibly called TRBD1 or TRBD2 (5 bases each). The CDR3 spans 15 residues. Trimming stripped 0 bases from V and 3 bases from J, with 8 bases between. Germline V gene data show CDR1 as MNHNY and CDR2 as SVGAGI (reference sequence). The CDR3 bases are TGTGCCAGCAGTTACTCCGGGACCGACACCGGGGAGCTGTTTTTT. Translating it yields CASSYSGTDTGELFF.

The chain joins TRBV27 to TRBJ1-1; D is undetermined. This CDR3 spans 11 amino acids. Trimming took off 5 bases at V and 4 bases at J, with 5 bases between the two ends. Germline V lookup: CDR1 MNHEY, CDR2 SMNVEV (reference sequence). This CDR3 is CASSGGTEAFF. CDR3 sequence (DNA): TGTGCCAGCAGTGGAGGCACTGAAGCTTTCTTT.

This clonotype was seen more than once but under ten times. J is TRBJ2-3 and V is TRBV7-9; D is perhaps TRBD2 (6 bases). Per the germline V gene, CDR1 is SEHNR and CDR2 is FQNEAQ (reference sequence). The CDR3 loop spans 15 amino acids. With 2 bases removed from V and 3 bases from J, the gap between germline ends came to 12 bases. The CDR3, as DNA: TGTGCCAGCAGCTTACGGGACTTCGGAACAGATACGCAGTATTTT. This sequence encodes CASSLRDFGTDTQYF.

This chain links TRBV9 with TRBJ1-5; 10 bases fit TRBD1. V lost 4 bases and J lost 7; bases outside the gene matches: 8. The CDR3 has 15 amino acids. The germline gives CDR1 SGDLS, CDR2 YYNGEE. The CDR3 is CASSPTGGDGQPQHF. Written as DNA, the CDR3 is TGTGCCAGCAGCCCGACAGGGGGCGATGGGCAGCCCCAGCATTTT.

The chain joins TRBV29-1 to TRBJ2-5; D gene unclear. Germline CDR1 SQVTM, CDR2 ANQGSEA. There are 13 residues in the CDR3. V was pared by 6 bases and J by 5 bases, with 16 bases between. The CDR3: CSVPTPPLETQYF. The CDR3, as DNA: TGCAGCGTCCCAACCCCGCCTCTGGAGACCCAGTACTTC.

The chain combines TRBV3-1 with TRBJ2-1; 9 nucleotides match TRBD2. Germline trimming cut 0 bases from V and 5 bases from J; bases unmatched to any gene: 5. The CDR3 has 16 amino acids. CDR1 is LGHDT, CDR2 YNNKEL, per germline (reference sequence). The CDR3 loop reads CASSQEGLAGDNEQFF. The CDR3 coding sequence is TGTGCCAGCAGCCAAGAAGGGTTAGCGGGGGACAATGAGCAGTTCTTC.

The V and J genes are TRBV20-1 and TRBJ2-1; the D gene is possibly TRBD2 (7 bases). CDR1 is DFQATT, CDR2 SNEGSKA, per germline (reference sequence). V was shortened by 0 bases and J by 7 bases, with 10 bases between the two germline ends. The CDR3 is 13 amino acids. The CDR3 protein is CSAREGGANEQFF. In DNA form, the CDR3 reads TGCAGTGCTAGAGAAGGGGGGGCAAATGAGCAGTTCTTC.

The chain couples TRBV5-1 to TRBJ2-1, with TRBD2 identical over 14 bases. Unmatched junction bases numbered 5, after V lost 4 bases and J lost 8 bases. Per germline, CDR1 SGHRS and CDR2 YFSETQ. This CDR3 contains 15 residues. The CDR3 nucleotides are TGCGCCAGCAGCCTCCGGGGACTAGCGGGGGATGAGCAGTTCTTC. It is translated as CASSLRGLAGDEQFF.

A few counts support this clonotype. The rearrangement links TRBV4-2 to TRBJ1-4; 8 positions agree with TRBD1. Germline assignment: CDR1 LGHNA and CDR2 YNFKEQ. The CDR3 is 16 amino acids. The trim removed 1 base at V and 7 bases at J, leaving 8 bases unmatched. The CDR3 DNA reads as TGTGCCAGCAGCCAAGGGCAGGGGGCGCGTGGTGAAAAACTGTTTTTT. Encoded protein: CASSQGQGARGEKLFF.

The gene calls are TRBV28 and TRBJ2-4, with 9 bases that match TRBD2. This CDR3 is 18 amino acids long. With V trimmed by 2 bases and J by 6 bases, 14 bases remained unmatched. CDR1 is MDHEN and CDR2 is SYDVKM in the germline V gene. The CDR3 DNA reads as TGTGCCAGCAGTTTACGCGGCGGGAGGGGGGTTCGGGGAAACATTCAGTACTTC. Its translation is CASSLRGGRGVRGNIQYF. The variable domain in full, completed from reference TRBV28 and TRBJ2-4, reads DVKVTQSSRYLVKRTGEKVFLECVQDMDHENMFWYRQDPGLGLRLIYFSYDVKMKEKGDIPEGYSVSREKKERFSLILESASTNQTSMYLCASSLRGGRGVRGNIQYFGAGTRLSVL.

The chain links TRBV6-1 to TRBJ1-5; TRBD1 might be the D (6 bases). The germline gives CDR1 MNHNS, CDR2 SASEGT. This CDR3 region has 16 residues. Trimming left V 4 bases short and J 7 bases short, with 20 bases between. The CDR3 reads CASSALSRGVGQPQHF. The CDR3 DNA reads TGTGCCAGCAGTGCCCTATCCAGGGGCGTGGGGCAGCCCCAGCATTTT.

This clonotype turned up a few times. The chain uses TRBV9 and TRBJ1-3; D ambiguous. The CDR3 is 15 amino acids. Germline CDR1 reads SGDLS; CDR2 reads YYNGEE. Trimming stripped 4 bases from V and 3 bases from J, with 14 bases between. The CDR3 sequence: CASSPFGRGGNTIYF. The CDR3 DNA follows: TGTGCCAGCAGCCCGTTCGGTCGGGGTGGAAACACCATATATTTT.

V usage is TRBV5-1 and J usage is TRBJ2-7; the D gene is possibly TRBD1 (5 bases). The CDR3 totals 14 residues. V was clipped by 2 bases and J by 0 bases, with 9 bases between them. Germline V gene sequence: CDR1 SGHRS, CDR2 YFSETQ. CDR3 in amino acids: CASSFGDSSYEQYF. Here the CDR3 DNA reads TGCGCCAGCAGCTTCGGCGACAGCTCCTACGAGCAGTACTTC. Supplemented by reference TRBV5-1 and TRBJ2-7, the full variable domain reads KAGVTQTPRYLIKTRGQQVTLSCSPISGHRSVSWYQQTPGQGLQFLFEYFSETQRNKGNFPGRFSGRQFSNSRSEMNVSTLELGDSALYLCASSFGDSSYEQYFGPGTRLTVT.

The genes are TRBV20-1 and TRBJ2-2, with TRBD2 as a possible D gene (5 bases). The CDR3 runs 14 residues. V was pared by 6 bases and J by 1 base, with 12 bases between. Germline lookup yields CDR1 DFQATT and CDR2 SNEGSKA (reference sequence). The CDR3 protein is CSARGGRNTGELFF. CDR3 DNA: TGCAGTGCCCGCGGTGGGAGGAACACCGGGGAGCTGTTTTTT.

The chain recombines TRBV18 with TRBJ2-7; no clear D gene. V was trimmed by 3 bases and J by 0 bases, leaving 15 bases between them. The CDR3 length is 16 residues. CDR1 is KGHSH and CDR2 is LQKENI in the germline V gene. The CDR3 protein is CASSPATSPLSYEQYF. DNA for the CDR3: TGTGCCAGCTCACCGGCGACATCCCCCCTCTCCTACGAGCAGTACTTC.

The CDR3 region is CASSLYPRLGDSLGNTIYF. DNA of the CDR3: TGCGCCAGCAGCTTGTACCCCCGGCTGGGGGACAGCTTGGGAAACACCATATATTTT. The rearrangement uses TRBV5-1 and TRBJ1-3; 7 bases line up with TRBD1. The J segment lost 4 bases and the V segment lost 1 base, leaving 17 bases of the junction unmatched. The CDR3 extends over 19 amino acids. CDR1 SGHRS and CDR2 YFSETQ come from the germline V gene.

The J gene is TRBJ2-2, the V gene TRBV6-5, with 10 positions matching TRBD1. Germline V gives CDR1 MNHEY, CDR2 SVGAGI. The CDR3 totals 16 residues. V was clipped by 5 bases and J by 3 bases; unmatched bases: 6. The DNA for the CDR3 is TGTGCCAGCAGTCTGACCGGGACAGGGGACACCGGGGAGCTGTTTTTT. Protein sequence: CASSLTGTGDTGELFF.

CDR3 coding DNA: TGTGCCAGCAGCTTGAAAGGACAGGGAGAAAATGAGCAGTTCTTC. Its protein product is CASSLKGQGENEQFF. This rearrangement joins TRBV13 to TRBJ2-1, with 8 nucleotides matching TRBD1. CDR1 and CDR2 from the germline V gene are PRHDT and FYEKMQ (reference sequence). The ends lost 3 bases at V and 7 bases at J; junction bases unmatched: 8. The CDR3 loop spans 15 amino acids. The full variable domain, in which reference TRBV13 and TRBJ2-1 provide the parts outside the CDR3, is AAGVIQSPRHLIKEKRETATLKCYPIPRHDTVYWYQQGPGQDPQFLISFYEKMQSDKGSIPDRFSAQQFSDYHSELNMSSLELGDSALYFCASSLKGQGENEQFFGPGTRLTVL.

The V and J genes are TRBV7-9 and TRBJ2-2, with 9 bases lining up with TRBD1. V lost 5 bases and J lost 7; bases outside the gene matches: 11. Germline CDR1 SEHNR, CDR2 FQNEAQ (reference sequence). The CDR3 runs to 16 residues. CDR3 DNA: TGTGCCAGCAGCCTGGGACAGGGCCTACCTGGCGGGGAGCTGTTTTTT. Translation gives CASSLGQGLPGGELFF.

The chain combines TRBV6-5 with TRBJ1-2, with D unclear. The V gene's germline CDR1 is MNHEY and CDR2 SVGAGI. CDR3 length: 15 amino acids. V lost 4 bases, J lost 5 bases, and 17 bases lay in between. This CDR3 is CASSFLSVEGYGYTF. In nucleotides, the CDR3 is TGTGCCAGCAGTTTTCTTTCGGTGGAGGGTTATGGCTACACCTTC.

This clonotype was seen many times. The CDR3 spells CASSLLGSGNTIYF. The CDR3 coding sequence is TGTGCCAGCAGTTTGCTGGGGTCAGGAAACACCATATATTTT. The chain is built from TRBV12-3 or TRBV12-4 and TRBJ1-3; D is uncertain. This CDR3 contains 14 residues. Trimming removed 3 bases at V and 4 bases at J, with 10 bases between.